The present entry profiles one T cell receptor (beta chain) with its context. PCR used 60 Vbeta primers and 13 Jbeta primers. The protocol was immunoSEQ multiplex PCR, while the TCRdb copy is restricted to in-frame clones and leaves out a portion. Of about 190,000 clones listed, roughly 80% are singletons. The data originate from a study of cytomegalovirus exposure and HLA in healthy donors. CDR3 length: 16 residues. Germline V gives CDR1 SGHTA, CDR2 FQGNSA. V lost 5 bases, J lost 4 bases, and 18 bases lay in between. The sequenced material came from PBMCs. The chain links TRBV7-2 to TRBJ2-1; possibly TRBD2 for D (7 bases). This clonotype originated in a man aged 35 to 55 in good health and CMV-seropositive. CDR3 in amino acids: CASSQRRGARYNEQFF. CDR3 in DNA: TGTGCCAGCAGCCAAAGACGGGGGGCGCGGTACAATGAGCAGTTCTTC.